This T cell receptor (beta chain) originates from a study of blood T cell repertoires in COVID-19 (dated by TCRdb to 2018 to 2021). With regard to the full study: Collaborator samples came from the United States, Italy and Spain and covered acute and convalescent phases of COVID-19. The prospective study material was composed of cDNA or gDNA derived from T cells, B-cell-depleted T cells, or PBMCs. Subjects who had been exposed to COVID-19, were actively infected with it, or had recovered from it provided the deeply sampled blood TCRbeta repertoires that made up the dataset. The repertoires were released in a freely available public database intended as a resource for research on the immune response to SARS-CoV-2. Samples were obtained from the ongoing ImmuneRACE study (first 160 participants) and from 1,000 to 1,500 subjects provided by 6 global collaborators. The sample metadata nearly always contained a de-identified subject ID, COVID-19 status, age in years and sex. Where HLA class I and class II types were available, the types were taken from metadata supplied by the sample provider, not from assay-based typing.

TCRbeta CDR3 regions were amplified from genomic DNA using the immunoSEQ Assay, a bias-controlled multiplex PCR. The original pipeline was this. Within the assay, amplification of reference gene primers was used to estimate how many nucleated cells each sample contained. Sequence reads were collapsed and filtered to measure the absolute abundance of every unique TCRbeta CDR3 rearrangement. Productive Simpson clonality was computed per sample as the square root of Simpson's diversity index over productive rearrangements. The immuneACCESS repertoire file appears here via TCRdb, limited to in-frame rearrangements. These files lack a portion of the clones; in checked studies, under half of the deficit traces to unresolved V genes, and the cause of the others is not known. V and J calls and clone size are as listed in that table; D and trimming were resolved from the DNA. The sample yields approximately 250,000 clones; approximately 85% were counted once. The top ten clones comprise 9.1% of the sample.

Concerning this clone: Its antigen remains undetermined. Base qualities are not recorded, but no much larger clone differs from it by a single base.

What the work shows at the level of the full study, not this receptor alone: Clinical and demographic metadata were provided uncurated, with the amount varying by source and participant.

From the germline V gene, CDR1 is SGDLS and CDR2 is YYNGEE. The CDR3 holds 16 amino acids from the cysteine to the phenylalanine. The DNA shown is the 48-base CDR3, in frame from base 1. V is cut by 0 bases and J by 3 bases, and the space between the germline ends is 15 bases. Participants in the prospective study were aged about 18 to 100 years, lived in 20 to 25 United States geographic areas, and enrolled through a virtual design. In the prospective study, cohorts were assigned on the basis of participant-reported clinical history obtained from a screening survey and a study questionnaire. In the prospective study, mobile phlebotomists collected whole blood, serum and a nasopharyngeal or oropharyngeal swab from each participant. Additional blood draws and questionnaires over a 2-month period could optionally be provided by prospective study participants. Before DNA extraction, blood samples from the prospective study were shipped at room temperature or frozen.

The sample comprised PBMCs or T cells enriched from blood (not recorded which). The receptor was derived from a woman aged 50 to 65 with acute COVID-19. The rearrangement combines TRBV9 with TRBJ1-2; the D segment cannot be called with confidence. The bases are TGTGCCAGCAGCGTAGCCGCGAATCCCCTGGACTATGGCTACACCTTC. Its translation reads: CASSVAANPLDYGYTF. The full variable domain, with segments outside the CDR3 supplied by the reference TRBV9 and TRBJ1-2 proteins, appears as DSGVTQTPKHLITATGQRVTLRCSPRSGDLSVYWYQQSLDQGLQFLIQYYNGEERAKGNILERFSAQQFPDLHSELNLSSLELGDSALYFCASSVAANPLDYGYTFGSGTRLTVV.